Listed below are T cell receptor beta chains from one sample, sequenced in a study of beta chain features in type 1 diabetes. Sequencing was performed with immunoSEQ multiplex PCR; in TCRdb, only in-frame clones are kept and a portion is missing. The sample contains about 370,000 clones, roughly 9.8% of which appear only once. The source material was central memory CD4+ T cells from blood. Receptor source: a man younger than 40 with type 1 diabetes. Both conserved end residues are part of each CDR3. The order of the fields is V gene, D gene, clone size, J gene, CDR3 protein, CDR3 DNA. A D gene is named only where the DNA matches it firmly. Only some rows state a clone size, as once, few, many or a class for expanded clones.

V gene: TRBV11-2
D gene: .
clone size: few
J gene: TRBJ2-5
CDR3 protein: CASSLDLQETQYF
CDR3 DNA: TGTGCCAGCAGTTTGGACTTGCAAGAGACCCAGTACTTC

V gene: TRBV11-2
D gene: TRBD2
clone size: few
J gene: TRBJ2-3
CDR3 protein: CASSPTSGTSGTDTQYF
CDR3 DNA: TGTGCCAGCAGCCCTACCTCCGGGACTAGCGGGACAGATACGCAGTATTTT

V gene: TRBV21-1
D gene: .
clone size: once
J gene: TRBJ2-5
CDR3 protein: CVSSKGNGKETQYF
CDR3 DNA: TGTGTCAGCAGCAAAGGAAACGGGAAAGAGACCCAGTACTTC

V gene: TRBV19
D gene: .
clone size: few
J gene: TRBJ1-5
CDR3 protein: CASTAGRLYQPQHF
CDR3 DNA: TGTGCCAGTACCGCAGGCAGGTTATATCAGCCCCAGCATTTT

V gene: TRBV7-6
D gene: TRBD1
clone size: few
J gene: TRBJ2-7
CDR3 protein: CASSLGGQVGREQYF
CDR3 DNA: TGTGCCAGCAGCTTAGGGGGACAGGTCGGCCGCGAGCAGTACTTC

V gene: TRBV7-2
D gene: .
clone size: .
J gene: TRBJ2-5
CDR3 protein: CASSSPGGQRTATQYF
CDR3 DNA: TGTGCCAGCAGCTCCCCCGGGGGGCAGCGGACTGCGACCCAGTACTTC

V gene: TRBV27
D gene: .
clone size: .
J gene: TRBJ2-6
CDR3 protein: CASSSSPPGRSGANVLTF
CDR3 DNA: TGTGCCAGCAGTTCCTCCCCCCCCGGCCGCTCTGGGGCCAACGTCCTGACTTTC

V gene: TRBV29-1
D gene: .
clone size: many
J gene: TRBJ2-7
CDR3 protein: CSVVAGSTYEQYF
CDR3 DNA: TGCAGCGTTGTAGCCGGGTCAACCTACGAGCAGTACTTC

V gene: TRBV4-1
D gene: TRBD2
clone size: .
J gene: TRBJ2-3
CDR3 protein: CASSQTSGSEPDTQYF
CDR3 DNA: TGCGCCAGCAGCCAGACTAGCGGGAGTGAGCCAGATACGCAGTATTTT

V gene: TRBV30
D gene: .
clone size: .
J gene: TRBJ1-5
CDR3 protein: CAWSPKGNQPQHF
CDR3 DNA: TGTGCCTGGAGTCCTAAAGGCAATCAGCCCCAGCATTTT

V gene: TRBV19
D gene: .
clone size: few
J gene: TRBJ2-5
CDR3 protein: CASKAGQGQETQYF
CDR3 DNA: TGTGCCAGTAAAGCAGGTCAGGGCCAAGAGACCCAGTACTTC

V gene: TRBV30
D gene: .
clone size: few
J gene: TRBJ2-6
CDR3 protein: CAWTRDEVYSGANVLTF
CDR3 DNA: TGTGCCTGGACCCGAGATGAGGTCTACTCTGGGGCCAACGTCCTGACTTTC

V gene: TRBV7-9
D gene: .
clone size: .
J gene: TRBJ2-7
CDR3 protein: CASNNGQIYEQYF
CDR3 DNA: TGTGCCAGCAACAATGGGCAGATCTACGAGCAGTACTTC

V gene: TRBV11-3
D gene: .
clone size: .
J gene: TRBJ2-5
CDR3 protein: CASSSTAGETQYF
CDR3 DNA: TGTGCCAGCAGCAGTACGGCAGGAGAGACCCAGTACTTC

V gene: TRBV13
D gene: .
clone size: few
J gene: TRBJ2-7
CDR3 protein: CASSLSPKTEQYF
CDR3 DNA: TGTGCCAGCAGCTTATCCCCCAAGACCGAGCAGTACTTC

V gene: TRBV2
D gene: .
clone size: few
J gene: TRBJ1-2
CDR3 protein: CASSWQNDYGYTF
CDR3 DNA: TGTGCCAGCAGTTGGCAGAATGACTATGGCTACACCTTC

V gene: TRBV5-6
D gene: .
clone size: .
J gene: TRBJ1-1
CDR3 protein: CASSHYDEAFF
CDR3 DNA: TGTGCCAGCAGCCACTATGACGAAGCTTTCTTT

V gene: TRBV15
D gene: .
clone size: .
J gene: TRBJ1-2
CDR3 protein: CATSRDYTGANYGYTF
CDR3 DNA: TGTGCCACCAGCAGAGATTACACAGGAGCTAACTATGGCTACACCTTC

V gene: TRBV27
D gene: .
clone size: few
J gene: TRBJ1-3
CDR3 protein: CASSFRLSSNSGNTIYF
CDR3 DNA: TGTGCCAGCAGTTTCCGACTCTCCTCTAACTCTGGAAACACCATATATTTT

V gene: TRBV28
D gene: TRBD1
clone size: .
J gene: TRBJ1-5
CDR3 protein: CASSPVFPDRDYQPQHF
CDR3 DNA: TGTGCCAGCAGTCCTGTTTTTCCTGACAGGGATTATCAGCCCCAGCATTTT

V gene: TRBV7-2
D gene: TRBD1
clone size: few
J gene: TRBJ1-1
CDR3 protein: CASSSGPGQGAYAFF
CDR3 DNA: TGTGCCAGCAGCTCTGGCCCGGGACAGGGGGCTTACGCTTTCTTT

V gene: TRBV15
D gene: TRBD2
clone size: .
J gene: TRBJ2-3
CDR3 protein: CATSGGSGRMTDTQYF
CDR3 DNA: TGTGCCACCAGCGGAGGTAGCGGGAGGATGACAGATACGCAGTATTTT